This T cell receptor (beta chain) came from a study of blood T cell repertoires in COVID-19. This clone was observed once. Only in-frame clones appear in the TCRdb table, and some are missing; sequencing was by immunoSEQ multiplex PCR. The sample holds 350,000 to 400,000 clones, around nine tenths seen once. CDR3 size: 13 residues. V was pared by 9 bases and J by 0 bases, with 9 bases between. Looked up from germline, CDR1 is LNHDA and CDR2 is SQIVND (reference sequence). What was sequenced was peripheral blood. This receptor was identified in a woman aged 55 to 70 with COVID-19, enrolled during active disease. The V call is TRBV19, the J call TRBJ1-5, with D hard to call. The CDR3 DNA sequence: TGTGCCAGCCACAGCTATAGCAATCAGCCCCAGCATTTT. Its translation: CASHSYSNQPQHF.